This TCR beta chain was identified in a study of blood T cell repertoires in COVID-19. As for the study in general: Material from acute and convalescent COVID-19 was sourced from the United States, Italy and Spain. Sample material is recorded as cDNA or gDNA derived from T cells, B-cell-depleted T cells, or PBMCs.

TCRdb keeps only in-frame clones here, not all; method: immunoSEQ multiplex PCR. This repertoire shows about 230,000 clones, about 79% found once; its top ten account for 2% to 2.5%. V shed 4 bases and J shed 6 bases, with 16 bases lying between them. CDR1 and CDR2 from the germline V gene are MNHEY and SVGAGI. The CDR3 has 14 amino acids. The chain joins TRBV6-5 to TRBJ2-7; TRBD1 might be the D (6 bases). The sequence derives from a man between 40 and 49 years old who had recovered from COVID-19. The sample comprised peripheral blood. As DNA, the CDR3 is TGTGCCAGCAGTTCCCTCGGTGTAGGGGGCGAGCAGTACTTC. Its protein product is CASSSLGVGGEQYF.